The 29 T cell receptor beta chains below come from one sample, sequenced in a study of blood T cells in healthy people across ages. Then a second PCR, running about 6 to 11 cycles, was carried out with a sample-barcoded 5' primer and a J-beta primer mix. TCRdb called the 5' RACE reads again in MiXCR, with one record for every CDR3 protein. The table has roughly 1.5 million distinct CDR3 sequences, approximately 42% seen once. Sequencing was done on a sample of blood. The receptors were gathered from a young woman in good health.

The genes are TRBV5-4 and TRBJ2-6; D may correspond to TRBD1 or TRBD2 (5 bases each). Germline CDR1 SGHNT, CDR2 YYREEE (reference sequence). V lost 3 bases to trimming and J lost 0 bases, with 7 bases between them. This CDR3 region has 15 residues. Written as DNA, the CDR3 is TGTGCCAGCAGCTGGGACGTCTCTGGGGCCAACGTCCTGACTTTC. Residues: CASSWDVSGANVLTF. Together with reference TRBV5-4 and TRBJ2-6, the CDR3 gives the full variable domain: ETGVTQSPTHLIKTRGQQVTLRCSSQSGHNTVSWYQQALGQGPQFIFQYYREEENGRGNFPPRFSGLQFPNYSSELNVNALELDDSALYLCASSWDVSGANVLTFGAGSRLTVL.

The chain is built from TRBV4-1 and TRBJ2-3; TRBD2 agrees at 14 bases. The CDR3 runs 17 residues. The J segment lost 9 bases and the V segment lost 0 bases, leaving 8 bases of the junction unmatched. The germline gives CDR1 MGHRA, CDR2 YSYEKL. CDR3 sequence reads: CASSQERGLAGGGTQYF. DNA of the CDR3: TGCGCCAGCAGCCAAGAGAGAGGACTAGCGGGGGGAGGGACGCAGTATTTT.

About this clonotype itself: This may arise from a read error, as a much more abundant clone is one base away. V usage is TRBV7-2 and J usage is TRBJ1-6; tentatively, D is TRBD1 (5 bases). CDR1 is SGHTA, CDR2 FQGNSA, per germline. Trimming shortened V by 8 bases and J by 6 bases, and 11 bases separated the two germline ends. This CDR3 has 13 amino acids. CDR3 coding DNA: TGTGCCAGCCAGGGACGTATTAATTCACCCCTCCACTTT. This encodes CASQGRINSPLHF.

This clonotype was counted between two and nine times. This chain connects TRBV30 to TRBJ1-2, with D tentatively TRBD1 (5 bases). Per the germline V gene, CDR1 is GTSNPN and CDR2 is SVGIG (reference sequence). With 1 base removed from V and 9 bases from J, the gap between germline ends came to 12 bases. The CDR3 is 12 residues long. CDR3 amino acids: CAWSGRWGSYTF. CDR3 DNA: TGTGCCTGGAGTGGAAGGTGGGGGAGCTACACCTTC.

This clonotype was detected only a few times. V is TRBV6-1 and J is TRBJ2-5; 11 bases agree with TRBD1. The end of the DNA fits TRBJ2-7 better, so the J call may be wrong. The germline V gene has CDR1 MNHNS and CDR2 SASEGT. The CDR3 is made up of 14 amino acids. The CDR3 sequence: CASSEGQGVYEQYF. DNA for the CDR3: TGTGCCAGCAGTGAGGGACAGGGGGTTTACGAGCAGTACTTC.

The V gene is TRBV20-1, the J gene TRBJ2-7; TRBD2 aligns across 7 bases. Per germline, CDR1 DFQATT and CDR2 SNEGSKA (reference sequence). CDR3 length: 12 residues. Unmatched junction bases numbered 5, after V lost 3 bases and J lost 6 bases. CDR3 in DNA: TGCAGTGCTAGGCCTGGGGGGGTCGAGCAGTACTTC. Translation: CSARPGGVEQYF.

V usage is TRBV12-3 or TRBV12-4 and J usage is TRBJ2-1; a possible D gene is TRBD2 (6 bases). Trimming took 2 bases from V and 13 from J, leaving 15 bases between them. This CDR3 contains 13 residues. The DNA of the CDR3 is TGTGCCAGCAGTTTATCTAGCGATGAGACCCAGTTCTTC. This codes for CASSLSSDETQFF.

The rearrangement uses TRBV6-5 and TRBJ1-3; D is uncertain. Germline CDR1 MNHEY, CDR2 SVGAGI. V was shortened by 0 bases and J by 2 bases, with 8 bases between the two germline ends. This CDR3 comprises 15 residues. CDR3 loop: CASSYSWTAGNTIYF. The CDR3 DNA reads TGTGCCAGCAGTTACTCGTGGACGGCTGGAAACACCATATATTTT.

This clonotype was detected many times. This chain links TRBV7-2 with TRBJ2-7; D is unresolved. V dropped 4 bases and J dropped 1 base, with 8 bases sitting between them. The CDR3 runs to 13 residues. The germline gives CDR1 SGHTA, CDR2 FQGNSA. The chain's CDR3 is CASSSRTSYEQYF. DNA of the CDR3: TGTGCCAGCAGCTCCCGAACTTCCTACGAGCAGTACTTC.

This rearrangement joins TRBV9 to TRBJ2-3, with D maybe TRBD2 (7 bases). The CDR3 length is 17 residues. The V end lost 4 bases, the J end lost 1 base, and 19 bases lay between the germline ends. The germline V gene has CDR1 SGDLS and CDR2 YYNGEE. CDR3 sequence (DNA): TGTGCCAGCAGCTTTAGGGAAAGCGGGACACGCACAGATACGCAGTATTTT. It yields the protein CASSFRESGTRTDTQYF. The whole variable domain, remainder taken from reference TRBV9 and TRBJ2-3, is DSGVTQTPKHLITATGQRVTLRCSPRSGDLSVYWYQQSLDQGLQFLIQYYNGEERAKGNILERFSAQQFPDLHSELNLSSLELGDSALYFCASSFRESGTRTDTQYFGPGTRLTVL.

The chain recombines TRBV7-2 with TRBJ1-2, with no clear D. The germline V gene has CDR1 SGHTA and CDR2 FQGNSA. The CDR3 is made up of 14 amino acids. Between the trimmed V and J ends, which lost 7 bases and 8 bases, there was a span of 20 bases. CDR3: CASNPWTALWGYTF. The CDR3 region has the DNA TGTGCCAGCAACCCATGGACGGCGCTATGGGGCTACACCTTC.

CDR3 in DNA: TGTGCCGCGGACGGACCTTACTCTGGAAACACCATATATTTT. Its translation: CAADGPYSGNTIYF. The chain has TRBV6-1 and TRBJ1-3; D gene unclear. Trimming took off 11 bases at V and 0 bases at J, with 14 bases between the two ends. Germline V gene lookup returns CDR1 MNHNS and CDR2 SASEGT. The CDR3 consists of 14 residues.

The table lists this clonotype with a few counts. This chain's CDR3 is CSVQDRGTSYEQYF. In nucleotides, the CDR3 is TGCAGCGTCCAAGACAGGGGTACGTCCTACGAGCAGTACTTC. V is TRBV29-1 and J is TRBJ2-7; 8 nucleotides match TRBD1. After removal of 6 bases from V and 1 base from J, the junction contained 8 bases not matched to a gene. Germline CDR1 reads SQVTM; CDR2 reads ANQGSEA. The CDR3 totals 14 residues.

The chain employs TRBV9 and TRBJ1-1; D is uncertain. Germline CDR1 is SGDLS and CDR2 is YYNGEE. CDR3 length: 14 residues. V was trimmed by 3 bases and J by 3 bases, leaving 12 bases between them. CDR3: CASSASPADTEAFF. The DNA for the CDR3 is TGTGCCAGCAGCGCCTCACCGGCGGACACTGAAGCTTTCTTT.

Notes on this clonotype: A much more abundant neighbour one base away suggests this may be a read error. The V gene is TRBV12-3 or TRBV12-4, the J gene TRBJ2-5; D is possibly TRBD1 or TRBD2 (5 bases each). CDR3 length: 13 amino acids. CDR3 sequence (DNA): TGTACCAGCAGTTTCACGGGGCAGGAGACCCAGTACTTC. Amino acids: CTSSFTGQETQYF.

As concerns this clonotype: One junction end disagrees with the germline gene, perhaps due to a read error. The CDR3 sequence: CSAQHSGGPDTPYF. For the CDR3, the DNA is TGCAGTGCGCAGCATAGCGGGGGGCCCGATACGCCGTATTTT. The V gene is TRBV20-1, the J gene TRBJ2-3; 10 bases are shared with TRBD2. This CDR3 has 14 amino acids. Germline CDR1 DFQATT, CDR2 SNEGSKA (reference sequence).

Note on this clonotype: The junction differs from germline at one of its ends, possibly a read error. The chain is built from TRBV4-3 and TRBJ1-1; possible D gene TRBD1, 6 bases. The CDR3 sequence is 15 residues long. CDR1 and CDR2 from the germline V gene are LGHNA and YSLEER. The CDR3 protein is CACSRTQQGGTEAFF. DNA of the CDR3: TGCGCCTGCAGCCGGACTCAACAGGGAGGGACTGAAGCTTTCTTT.

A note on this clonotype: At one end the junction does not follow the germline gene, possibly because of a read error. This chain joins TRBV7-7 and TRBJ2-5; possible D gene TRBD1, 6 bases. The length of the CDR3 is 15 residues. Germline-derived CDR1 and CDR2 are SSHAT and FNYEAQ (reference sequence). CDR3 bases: TGTGCTAGCAGCTTATATCTAACAGGGCCCGAGACCCAGTACTTC. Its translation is CASSLYLTGPETQYF. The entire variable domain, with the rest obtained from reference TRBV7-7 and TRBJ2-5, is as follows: GAGVSQSPRYKVTKRGQDVTLRCDPISSHATLYWYQQALGQGPEFLTYFNYEAQPDKSGLPSDRFSAERPEGSISTLTIQRTEQRDSAMYRCASSLYLTGPETQYFGPGTRLLVL.

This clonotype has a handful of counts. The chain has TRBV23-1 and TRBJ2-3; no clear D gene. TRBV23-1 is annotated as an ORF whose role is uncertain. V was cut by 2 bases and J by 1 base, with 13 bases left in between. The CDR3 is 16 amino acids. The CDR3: CASSQICDFGTDTQYF. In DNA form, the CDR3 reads TGCGCCAGCAGTCAAATTTGTGATTTCGGCACAGATACGCAGTATTTT.

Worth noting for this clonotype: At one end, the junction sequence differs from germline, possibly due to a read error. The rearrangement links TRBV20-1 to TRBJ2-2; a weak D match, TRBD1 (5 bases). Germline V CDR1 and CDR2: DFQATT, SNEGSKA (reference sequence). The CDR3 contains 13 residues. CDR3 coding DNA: TGCAGTGCTAACAGGCAGGGCACCCGGGAGCTGTTTTTT. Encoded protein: CSANRQGTRELFF.

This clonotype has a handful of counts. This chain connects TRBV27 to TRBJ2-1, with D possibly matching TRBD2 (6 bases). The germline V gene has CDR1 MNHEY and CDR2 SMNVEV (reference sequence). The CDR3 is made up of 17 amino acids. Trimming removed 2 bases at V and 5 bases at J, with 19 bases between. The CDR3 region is CASSLLGAGGVDNEQFF. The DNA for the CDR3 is TGTGCCAGCAGTTTACTTGGAGCGGGCGGGGTAGACAATGAGCAGTTCTTC.

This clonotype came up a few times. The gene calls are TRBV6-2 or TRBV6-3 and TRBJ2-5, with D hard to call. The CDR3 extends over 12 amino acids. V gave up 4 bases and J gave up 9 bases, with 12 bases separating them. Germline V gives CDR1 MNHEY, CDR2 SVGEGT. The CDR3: CASSSRELSQYF. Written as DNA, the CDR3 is TGTGCCAGCAGTTCTCGAGAGCTATCCCAGTACTTC.

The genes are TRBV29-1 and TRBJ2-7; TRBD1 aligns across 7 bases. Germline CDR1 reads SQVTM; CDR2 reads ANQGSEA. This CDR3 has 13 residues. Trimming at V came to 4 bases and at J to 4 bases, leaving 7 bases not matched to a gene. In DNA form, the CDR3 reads TGCAGCGTTGTAAGGACAGGAAGTTACGAGCAGTACTTC. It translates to CSVVRTGSYEQYF.

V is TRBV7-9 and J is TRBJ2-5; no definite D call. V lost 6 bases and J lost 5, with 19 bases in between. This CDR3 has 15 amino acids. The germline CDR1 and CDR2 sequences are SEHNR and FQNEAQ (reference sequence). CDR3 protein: CASSISGSGWETQYF. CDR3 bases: TGTGCCAGCAGTATTAGTGGCTCGGGTTGGGAGACCCAGTACTTC. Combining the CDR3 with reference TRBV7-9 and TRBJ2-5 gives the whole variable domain DTGVSQNPRHKITKRGQNVTFRCDPISEHNRLYWYRQTLGQGPEFLTYFQNEAQLEKSRLLSDRFSAERPKGSFSTLEIQRTEQGDSAMYLCASSISGSGWETQYFGPGTRLLVL.

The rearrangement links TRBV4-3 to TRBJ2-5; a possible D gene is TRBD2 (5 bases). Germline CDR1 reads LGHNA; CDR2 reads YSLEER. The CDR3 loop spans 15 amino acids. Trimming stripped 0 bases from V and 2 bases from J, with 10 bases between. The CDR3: CASSQESGTQETQYF. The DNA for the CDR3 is TGCGCCAGCAGCCAAGAAAGCGGTACTCAAGAGACCCAGTACTTC.

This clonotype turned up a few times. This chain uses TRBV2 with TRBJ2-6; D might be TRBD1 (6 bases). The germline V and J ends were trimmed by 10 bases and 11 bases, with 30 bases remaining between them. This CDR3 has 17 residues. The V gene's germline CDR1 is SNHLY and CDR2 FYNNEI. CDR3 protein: CATLPGQWPPYNHVLTF. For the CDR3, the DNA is TGTGCCACCCTGCCAGGACAGTGGCCCCCGTATAACCACGTCCTGACTTTC.

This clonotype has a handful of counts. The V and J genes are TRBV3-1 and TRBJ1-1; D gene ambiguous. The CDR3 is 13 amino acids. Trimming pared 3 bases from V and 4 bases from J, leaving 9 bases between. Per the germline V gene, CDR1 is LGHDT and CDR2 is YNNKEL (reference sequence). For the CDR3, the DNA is TGTGCCAGCAGCCACACAGAGGTCACTGAAGCTTTCTTT. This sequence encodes CASSHTEVTEAFF.

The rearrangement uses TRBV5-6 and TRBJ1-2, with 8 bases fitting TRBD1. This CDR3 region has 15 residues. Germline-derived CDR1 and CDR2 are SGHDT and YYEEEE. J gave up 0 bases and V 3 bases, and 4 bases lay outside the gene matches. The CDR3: CASSWPGQANYGYTF. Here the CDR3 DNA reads TGTGCCAGCAGCTGGCCGGGACAGGCTAACTATGGCTACACCTTC.

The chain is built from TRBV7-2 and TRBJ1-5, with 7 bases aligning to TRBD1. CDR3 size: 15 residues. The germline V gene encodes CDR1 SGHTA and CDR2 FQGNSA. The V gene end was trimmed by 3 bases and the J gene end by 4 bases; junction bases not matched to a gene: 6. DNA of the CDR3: TGTGCCAGCAGCTTGGCGACAGGGACAAATCAGCCCCAGCATTTT. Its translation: CASSLATGTNQPQHF.